Following are 5 T cell receptor beta chains from one sample sequenced in a study of human T cells and chemical hapten exposure. TCRdb processed the RACE reads anew with MiXCR; each CDR3 protein has one entry. Among around 120,000 distinct CDR3 sequences listed, roughly 13% were seen once. Time point: patch test 1, 2 weeks after DPC sensitization. Treatment reported: therapeutic diphenylcyclopropenone sensitization with weekly scalp DPC. The sequenced sample was whole blood, obtained in connection with sensitization to the hapten diphenylcyclopropenone (DPC). Receptors originate from a man aged 18 to 29 with alopecia areata. Some clones in this sample may be carry-over from other donors' samples.

This clonotype appeared a few times. This chain joins TRBV7-2 and TRBJ2-4; D unclear. Germline CDR1 is SGHTA and CDR2 is FQGNSA. With 2 bases removed from V and 7 bases from J, the gap between germline ends came to 6 bases. CDR3 length: 12 residues. The CDR3 is CASSLISNIQYF. The CDR3 DNA is TGTGCCAGCAGCTTAATCTCGAACATTCAGTACTTC.

Many counts were recorded for this clonotype. The V call is TRBV6-5, the J call TRBJ1-2, with no clear D. The CDR3 contains 11 residues. The germline V gene has CDR1 MNHEY and CDR2 SVGAGI. V was pared by 5 bases and J by 5 bases, with 6 bases between. CDR3 nucleotide sequence: TGTGCCAGCAGTGGGCGATATGGCTACACCTTC. Protein: CASSGRYGYTF.

This clonotype was picked up a small number of times. The rearrangement links TRBV7-9 to TRBJ1-4, with unresolved D. Germline V gene data show CDR1 as SEHNR and CDR2 as FQNEAQ (reference sequence). Trimming removed 5 bases at V and 0 bases at J, with 19 bases between. The CDR3 has 18 amino acids. The CDR3 region is CASSPSPAGFATNEKLFF. The DNA for the CDR3 is TGTGCCAGCAGCCCGTCCCCCGCGGGCTTTGCAACTAATGAAAAACTGTTTTTT.

In its sample, this clonotype was seen a few times. The rearrangement links TRBV3-1 to TRBJ2-5; D perhaps matches TRBD2 (6 bases). Germline CDR1 is LGHDT and CDR2 is YNNKEL (reference sequence). Trimming left V 4 bases short and J 2 bases short, with 11 bases between. The CDR3 loop spans 14 amino acids. CDR3 sequence reads: CASSLGLGQETQYF. The CDR3 nucleotides read TGTGCCAGCAGCCTGGGACTTGGACAAGAGACCCAGTACTTC.

V gene TRBV5-1 combines with J gene TRBJ2-1, with TRBD1 matching 8 bases. After removal of 4 bases from V and 12 bases from J, the junction contained 6 bases not matched to a gene. Germline assignment: CDR1 SGHRS and CDR2 YFSETQ. This CDR3 spans 12 amino acids. The CDR3 DNA is TGCGCCAGCAGCCCGCAGGGGGCAGTGCAGTTCTTC. The encoded protein is CASSPQGAVQFF.